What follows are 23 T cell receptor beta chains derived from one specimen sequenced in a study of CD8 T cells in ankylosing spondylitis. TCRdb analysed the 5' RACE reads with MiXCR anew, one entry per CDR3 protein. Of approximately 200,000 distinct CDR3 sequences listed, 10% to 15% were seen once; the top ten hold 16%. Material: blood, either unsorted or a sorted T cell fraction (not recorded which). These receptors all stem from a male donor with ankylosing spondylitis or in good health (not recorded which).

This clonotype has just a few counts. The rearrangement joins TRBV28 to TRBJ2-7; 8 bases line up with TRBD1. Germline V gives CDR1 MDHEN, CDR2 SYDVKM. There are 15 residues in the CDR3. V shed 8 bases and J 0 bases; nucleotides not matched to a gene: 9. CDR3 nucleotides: TGTGCCAGCCTCCCTCAGGGGGCTTCCTCCTACGAGCAGTACTTC. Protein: CASLPQGASSYEQYF.

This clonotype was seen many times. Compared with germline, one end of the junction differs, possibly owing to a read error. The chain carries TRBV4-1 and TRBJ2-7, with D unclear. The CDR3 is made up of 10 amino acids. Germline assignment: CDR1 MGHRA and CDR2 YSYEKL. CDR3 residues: CASSQDRKSF. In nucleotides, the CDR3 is TGCGCCAGCAGCCAAGATCGAAAATCTTTC.

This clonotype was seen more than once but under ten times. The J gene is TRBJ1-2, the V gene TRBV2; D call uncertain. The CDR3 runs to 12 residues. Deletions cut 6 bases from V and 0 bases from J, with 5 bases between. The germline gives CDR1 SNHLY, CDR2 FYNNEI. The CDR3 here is CASRASNYGYTF. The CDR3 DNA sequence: TGTGCCAGCAGGGCTTCTAACTATGGCTACACCTTC.

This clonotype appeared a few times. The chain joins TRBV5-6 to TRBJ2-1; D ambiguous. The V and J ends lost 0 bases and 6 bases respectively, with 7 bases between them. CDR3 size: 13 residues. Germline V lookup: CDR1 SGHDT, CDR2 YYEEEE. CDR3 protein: CASSLGQTNEQFF. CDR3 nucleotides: TGTGCCAGCAGCTTGGGCCAGACCAATGAGCAGTTCTTC. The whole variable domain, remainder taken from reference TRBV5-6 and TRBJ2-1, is DAGVTQSPTHLIKTRGQQVTLRCSPKSGHDTVSWYQQALGQGPQFIFQYYEEEERQRGNFPDRFSGHQFPNYSSELNVNALLLGDSALYLCASSLGQTNEQFFGPGTRLTVL.

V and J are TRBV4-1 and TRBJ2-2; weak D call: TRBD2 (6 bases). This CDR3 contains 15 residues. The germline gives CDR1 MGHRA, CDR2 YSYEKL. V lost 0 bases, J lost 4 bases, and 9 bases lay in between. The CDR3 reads CASSQEIAATGELFF. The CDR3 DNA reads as TGCGCCAGCAGCCAAGAGATAGCGGCCACCGGGGAGCTGTTTTTT.

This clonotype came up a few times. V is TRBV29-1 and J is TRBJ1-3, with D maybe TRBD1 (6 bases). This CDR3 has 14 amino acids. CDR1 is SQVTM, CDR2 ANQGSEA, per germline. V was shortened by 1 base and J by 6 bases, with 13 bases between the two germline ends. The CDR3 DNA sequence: TGCAGCGTTGAAGGGACAGACGATCTAAACACCATATATTTT. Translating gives CSVEGTDDLNTIYF.

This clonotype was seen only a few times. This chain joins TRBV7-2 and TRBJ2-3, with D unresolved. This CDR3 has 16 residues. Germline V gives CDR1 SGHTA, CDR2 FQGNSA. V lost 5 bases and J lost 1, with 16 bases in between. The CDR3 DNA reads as TGTGCCAGCAGCCCTAACCCAGCGAATGGCACAGATACGCAGTATTTT. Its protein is CASSPNPANGTDTQYF.

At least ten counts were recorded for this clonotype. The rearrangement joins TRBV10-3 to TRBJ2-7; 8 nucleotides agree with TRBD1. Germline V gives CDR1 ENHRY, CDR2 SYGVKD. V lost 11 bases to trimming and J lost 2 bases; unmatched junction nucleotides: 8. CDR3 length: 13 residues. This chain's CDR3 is CAFRDRIPYEQYF. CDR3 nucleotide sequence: TGTGCCTTCCGGGACAGGATTCCCTACGAGCAGTACTTC.

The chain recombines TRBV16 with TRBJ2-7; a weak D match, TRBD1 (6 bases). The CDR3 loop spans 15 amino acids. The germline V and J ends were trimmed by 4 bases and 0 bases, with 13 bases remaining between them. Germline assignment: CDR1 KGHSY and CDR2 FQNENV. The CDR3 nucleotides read TGTGCCAGCAGCCTAACTAGGGGGTCCTCCTACGAGCAGTACTTC. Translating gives CASSLTRGSSYEQYF.

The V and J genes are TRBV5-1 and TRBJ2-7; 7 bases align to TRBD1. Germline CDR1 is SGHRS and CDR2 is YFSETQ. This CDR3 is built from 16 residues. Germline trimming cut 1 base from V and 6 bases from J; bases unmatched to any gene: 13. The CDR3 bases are TGCGCCAGCAGCTTGTACTCGACAGGGAATAAGGGCGAGCAGTACTTC. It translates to CASSLYSTGNKGEQYF.

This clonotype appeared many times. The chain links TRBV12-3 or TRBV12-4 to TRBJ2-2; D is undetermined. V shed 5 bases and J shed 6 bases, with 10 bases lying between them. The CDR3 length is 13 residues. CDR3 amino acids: CASSPSGAGELFF. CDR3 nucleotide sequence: TGTGCCAGCAGTCCTAGTGGCGCCGGGGAGCTGTTTTTT.

The CDR3 protein is CASSIVFEPTNEQFF. CDR3 coding DNA: TGTGCCAGTAGTATAGTCTTCGAGCCTACCAATGAGCAGTTCTTC. The chain carries TRBV19 and TRBJ2-1; no definite D call. V was cut by 1 base and J by 6 bases, with 13 bases left in between. Looked up from germline, CDR1 is LNHDA and CDR2 is SQIVND (reference sequence). CDR3 length: 15 residues. Full variable domain (rest looked up from reference TRBV19 and TRBJ2-1): DGGITQSPKYLFRKEGQNVTLSCEQNLNHDAMYWYRQDPGQGLRLIYYSQIVNDFQKGDIAEGYSVSREKKESFPLTVTSAQKNPTAFYLCASSIVFEPTNEQFFGPGTRLTVL.

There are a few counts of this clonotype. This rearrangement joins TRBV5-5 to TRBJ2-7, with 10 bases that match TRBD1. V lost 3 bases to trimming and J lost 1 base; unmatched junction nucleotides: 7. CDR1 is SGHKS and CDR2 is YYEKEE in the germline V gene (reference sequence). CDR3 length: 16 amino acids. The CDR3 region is CASSSGTGDLSYEQYF. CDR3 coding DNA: TGTGCCAGCAGCTCCGGGACAGGGGACCTTTCCTACGAGCAGTACTTC.

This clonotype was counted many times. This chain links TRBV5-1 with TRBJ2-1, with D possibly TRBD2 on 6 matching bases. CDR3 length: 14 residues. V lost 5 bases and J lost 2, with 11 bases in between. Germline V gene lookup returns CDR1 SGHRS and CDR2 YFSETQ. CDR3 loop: CASSSSGAYNEQFF. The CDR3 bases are TGCGCCAGCAGTAGTAGCGGAGCCTACAATGAGCAGTTCTTC.

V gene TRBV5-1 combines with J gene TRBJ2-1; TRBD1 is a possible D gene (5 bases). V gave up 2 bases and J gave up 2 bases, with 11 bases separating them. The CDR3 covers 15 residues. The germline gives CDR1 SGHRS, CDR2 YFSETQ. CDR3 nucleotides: TGCGCCAGCAGCTTATGGCAGGGTCCCTACAATGAGCAGTTCTTC. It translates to CASSLWQGPYNEQFF.

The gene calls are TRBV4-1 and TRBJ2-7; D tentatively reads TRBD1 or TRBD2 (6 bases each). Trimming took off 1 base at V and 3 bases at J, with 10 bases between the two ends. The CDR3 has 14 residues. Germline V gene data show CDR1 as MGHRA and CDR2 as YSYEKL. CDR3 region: CASSQGGGGYEQYF. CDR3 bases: TGCGCCAGCAGCCAAGGTGGAGGGGGCTACGAGCAGTACTTC.

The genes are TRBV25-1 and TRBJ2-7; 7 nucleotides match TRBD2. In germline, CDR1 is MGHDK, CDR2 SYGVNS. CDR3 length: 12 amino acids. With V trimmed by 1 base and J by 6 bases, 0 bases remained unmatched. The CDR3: CASSEWGGEQYF. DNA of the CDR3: TGTGCCAGCAGTGAATGGGGGGGCGAGCAGTACTTC.

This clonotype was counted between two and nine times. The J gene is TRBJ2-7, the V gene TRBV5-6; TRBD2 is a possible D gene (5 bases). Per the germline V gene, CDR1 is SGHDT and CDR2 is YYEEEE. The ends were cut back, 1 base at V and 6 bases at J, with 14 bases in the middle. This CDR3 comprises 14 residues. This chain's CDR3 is CASSLIQVRGEQYF. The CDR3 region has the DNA TGTGCCAGCAGCTTGATTCAGGTCCGGGGCGAGCAGTACTTC. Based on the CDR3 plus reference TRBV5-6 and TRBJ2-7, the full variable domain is DAGVTQSPTHLIKTRGQQVTLRCSPKSGHDTVSWYQQALGQGPQFIFQYYEEEERQRGNFPDRFSGHQFPNYSSELNVNALLLGDSALYLCASSLIQVRGEQYFGPGTRLTVT.

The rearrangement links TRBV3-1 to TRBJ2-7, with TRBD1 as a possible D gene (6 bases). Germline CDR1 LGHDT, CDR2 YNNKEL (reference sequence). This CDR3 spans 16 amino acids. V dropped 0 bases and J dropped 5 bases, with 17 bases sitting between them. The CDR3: CASSQDFSRGTDEQYF. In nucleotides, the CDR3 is TGTGCCAGCAGCCAAGATTTTAGTAGGGGGACCGACGAGCAGTACTTC.

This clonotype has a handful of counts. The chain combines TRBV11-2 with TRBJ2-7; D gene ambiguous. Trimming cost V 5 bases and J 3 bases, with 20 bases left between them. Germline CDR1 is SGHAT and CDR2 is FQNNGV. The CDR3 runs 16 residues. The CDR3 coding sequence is TGTGCCAGCAGCCCCCTTTCCGGGCCGAAGGACTACGAGCAGTACTTC. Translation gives CASSPLSGPKDYEQYF.

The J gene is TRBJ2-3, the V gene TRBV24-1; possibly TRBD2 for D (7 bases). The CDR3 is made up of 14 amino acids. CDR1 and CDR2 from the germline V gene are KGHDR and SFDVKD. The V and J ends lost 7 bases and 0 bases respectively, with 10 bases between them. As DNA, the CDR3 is TGTGCCACCAGCGGGGGGCTCAGCACAGATACGCAGTATTTT. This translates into CATSGGLSTDTQYF.

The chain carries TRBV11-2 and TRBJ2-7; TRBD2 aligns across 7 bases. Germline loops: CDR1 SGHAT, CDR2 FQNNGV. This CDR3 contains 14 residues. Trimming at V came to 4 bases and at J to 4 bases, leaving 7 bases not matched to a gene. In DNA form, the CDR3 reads TGTGCCAGCAGCTGGGAGGGCCTTGCATACGAGCAGTACTTC. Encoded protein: CASSWEGLAYEQYF.

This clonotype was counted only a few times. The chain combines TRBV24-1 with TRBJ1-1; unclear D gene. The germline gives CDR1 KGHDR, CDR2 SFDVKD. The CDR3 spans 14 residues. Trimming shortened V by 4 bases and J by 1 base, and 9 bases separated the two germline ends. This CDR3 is CATSEEVTNTEAFF. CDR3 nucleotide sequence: TGTGCCACCAGTGAAGAGGTTACGAACACTGAAGCTTTCTTT.